This TCR beta chain was profiled in a study of T cell repertoires in cytomegalovirus infection. Across the study: Indications came from public TCR beta signatures; they pointed to CMV infection and to a matching HLA type.

The CDR3 has 13 residues. Germline CDR1 is MNHEY and CDR2 is SVGAGI. Trimming cost V 6 bases and J 6 bases, with 9 bases left between them. TCRdb reanalysed the reads using MiXCR and keeps one entry per CDR3 protein. The sample has some 500,000 distinct CDR3 sequences, approximately 40% seen once. As regards this clonotype: Its antigen is undetermined.

Study-level findings and limits: Dominating the ex vivo response were TCR beta clonotypes that were CMV-specific and HLA-C-restricted.

The sample was cultured PBMCs, taken from culture after CMV antigen stimulation. This TCR was sampled from a human donor in good health (CMV status not recorded). Some clones in this sample may be carry-over from other donors' samples. The chain joins TRBV6-5 to TRBJ1-6, with a possible D match to TRBD1 (5 bases). In DNA, the CDR3 is TGTGCCAGCAGACGTGACAGTAATTCACCCCTCCACTTT. Amino acid sequence: CASRRDSNSPLHF.